The clone carrying this T cell receptor (beta chain) has ten or more counts. The antigen remains unidentified. At one of its ends the junction is not consistent with the germline gene, which may arise from a read error. TCRdb itself ran the reads through MiXCR, one entry per CDR3 protein. The sample includes around 900,000 distinct CDR3 sequences, roughly 30% of them seen just once. The data are from a study of T cell repertoires in cytomegalovirus infection. Study as a whole: Well-studied HLA-B-restricted CMV epitopes were used in the study alongside recently identified HLA-C-restricted ones.

Findings and caveats of the study: HLA-C-restricted, CMV-specific TCR beta clonotypes were dominant ex vivo. The study identified carriers of CMV plus the relevant HLA from cumulative public TCR beta family frequency.

The specimen was cultured CD8+ T cells from PBMCs, collected from culture after CMV antigen stimulation. This receptor was taken from a human donor in good health (CMV status not recorded). Some clones in this sample may be carry-over from other donors' samples.

In nucleotides, the CDR3 is TGTGCCAGCAGCCTGACAGGGAATCAGCCCCAGCATTTT. Translating it yields CASSLTGNQPQHF. The J gene is TRBJ1-5, the V gene TRBV5-1; 7 bases agree with TRBD1. The CDR3 totals 13 residues. Germline V lookup: CDR1 SGHRS, CDR2 YFSETQ.